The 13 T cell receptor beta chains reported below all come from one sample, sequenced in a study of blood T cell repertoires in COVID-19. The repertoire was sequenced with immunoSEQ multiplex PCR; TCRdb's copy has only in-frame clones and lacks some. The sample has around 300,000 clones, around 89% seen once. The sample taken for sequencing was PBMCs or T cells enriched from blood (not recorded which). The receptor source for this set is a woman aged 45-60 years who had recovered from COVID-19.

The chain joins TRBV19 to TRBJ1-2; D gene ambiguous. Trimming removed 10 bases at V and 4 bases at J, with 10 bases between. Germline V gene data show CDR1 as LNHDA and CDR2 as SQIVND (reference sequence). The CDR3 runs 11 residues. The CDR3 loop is CATQRSYGYTF. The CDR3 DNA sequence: TGTGCCACTCAGCGCAGCTATGGCTACACCTTC.

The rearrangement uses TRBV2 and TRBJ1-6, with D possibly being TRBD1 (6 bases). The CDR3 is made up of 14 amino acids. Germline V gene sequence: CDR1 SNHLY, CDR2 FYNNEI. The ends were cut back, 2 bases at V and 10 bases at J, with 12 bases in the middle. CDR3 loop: CASSERRGRSPLHF. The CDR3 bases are TGTGCCAGCAGTGAACGCAGGGGACGGTCACCCCTCCACTTT.

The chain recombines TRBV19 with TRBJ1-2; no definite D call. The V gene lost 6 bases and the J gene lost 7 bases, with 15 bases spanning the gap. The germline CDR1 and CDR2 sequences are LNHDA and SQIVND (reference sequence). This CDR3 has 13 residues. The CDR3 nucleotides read TGTGCCAGTAGAGACGACGGGAGGATTGGCTACACCTTC. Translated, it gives CASRDDGRIGYTF. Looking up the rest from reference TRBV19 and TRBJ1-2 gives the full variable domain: DGGITQSPKYLFRKEGQNVTLSCEQNLNHDAMYWYRQDPGQGLRLIYYSQIVNDFQKGDIAEGYSVSREKKESFPLTVTSAQKNPTAFYLCASRDDGRIGYTFGSGTRLTVV.

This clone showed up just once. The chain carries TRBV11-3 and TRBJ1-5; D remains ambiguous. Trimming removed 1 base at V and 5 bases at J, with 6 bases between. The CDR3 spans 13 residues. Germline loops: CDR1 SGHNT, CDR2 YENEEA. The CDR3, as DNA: TGTGCCAGCAGCTTAGGCCCAGATCAGCCCCAGCATTTT. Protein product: CASSLGPDQPQHF.

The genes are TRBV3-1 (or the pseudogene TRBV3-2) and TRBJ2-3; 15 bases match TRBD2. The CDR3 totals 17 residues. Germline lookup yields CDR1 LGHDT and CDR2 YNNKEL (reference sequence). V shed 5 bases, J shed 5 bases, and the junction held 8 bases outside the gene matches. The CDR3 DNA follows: TGTGCCAGCAGCTCACGCCGGACTAGCGGGAGGGTAGATACGCAGTATTTT. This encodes CASSSRRTSGRVDTQYF.

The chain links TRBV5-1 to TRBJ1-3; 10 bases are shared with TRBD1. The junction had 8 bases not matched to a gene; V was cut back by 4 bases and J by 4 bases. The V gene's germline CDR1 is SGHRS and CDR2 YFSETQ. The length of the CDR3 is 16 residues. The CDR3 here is CASSPHGGQGGNTIYF. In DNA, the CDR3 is TGCGCCAGCAGCCCGCATGGGGGACAGGGGGGAAACACCATATATTTT.

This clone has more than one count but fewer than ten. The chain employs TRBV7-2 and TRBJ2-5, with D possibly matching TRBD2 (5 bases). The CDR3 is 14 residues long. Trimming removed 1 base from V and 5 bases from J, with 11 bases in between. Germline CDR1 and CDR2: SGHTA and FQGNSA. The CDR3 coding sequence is TGTGCCAGCAGCTTAGGAGGACTCGGCGAGACCCAGTACTTC. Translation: CASSLGGLGETQYF.

CDR3 DNA: TGTGCCAGTAGTGCCCCGACAGGTTCGGCTTTCTTT. Amino acid sequence: CASSAPTGSAFF. The J gene is TRBJ1-1, the V gene TRBV19; perhaps TRBD1 as D (6 bases). The CDR3 contains 12 residues. Germline loops: CDR1 LNHDA, CDR2 SQIVND (reference sequence). Between the trimmed V and J ends, which lost 5 bases and 11 bases, there was a span of 15 bases.

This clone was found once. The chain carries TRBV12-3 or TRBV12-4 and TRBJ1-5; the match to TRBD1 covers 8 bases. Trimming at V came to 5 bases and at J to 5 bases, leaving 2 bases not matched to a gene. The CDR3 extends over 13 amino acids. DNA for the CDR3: TGTGCCAGCAGTAGGACAGGGTATCAGCCCCAGCATTTT. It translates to CASSRTGYQPQHF.

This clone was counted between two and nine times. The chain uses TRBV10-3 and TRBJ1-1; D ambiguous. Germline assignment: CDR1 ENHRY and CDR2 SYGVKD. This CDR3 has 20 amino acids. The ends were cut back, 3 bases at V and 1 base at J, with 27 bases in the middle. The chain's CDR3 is CAISDLFKLTPTRGNTEAFF. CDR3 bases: TGTGCCATCAGTGATCTCTTCAAGCTCACCCCCACCCGGGGGAACACTGAAGCTTTCTTT.

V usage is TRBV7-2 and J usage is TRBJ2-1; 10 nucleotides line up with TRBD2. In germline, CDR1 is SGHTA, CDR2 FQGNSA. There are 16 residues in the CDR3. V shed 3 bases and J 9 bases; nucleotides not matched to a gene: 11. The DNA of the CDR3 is TGTGCCAGCAGCTTGAAAGTAGGGGGACTAGCGAGTGAGCAGTTCTTC. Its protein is CASSLKVGGLASEQFF.

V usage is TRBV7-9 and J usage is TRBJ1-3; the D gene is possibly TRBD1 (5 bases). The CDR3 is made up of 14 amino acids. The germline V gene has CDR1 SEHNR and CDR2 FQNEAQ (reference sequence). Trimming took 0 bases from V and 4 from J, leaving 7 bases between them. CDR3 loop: CASSLAGAGNTIYF. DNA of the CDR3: TGTGCCAGCAGCTTAGCAGGGGCCGGAAACACCATATATTTT.

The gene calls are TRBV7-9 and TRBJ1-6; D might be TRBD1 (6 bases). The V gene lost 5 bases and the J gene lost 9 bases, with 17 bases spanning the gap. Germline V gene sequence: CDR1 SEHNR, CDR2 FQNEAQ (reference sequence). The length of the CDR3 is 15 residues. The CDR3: CASSPRGREGSPLHF. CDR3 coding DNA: TGTGCCAGCAGCCCCAGGGGCAGGGAAGGTTCACCCCTCCACTTT.